Below are 2 T cell receptor beta chains sequenced from a single sample in a study of identical twins. TCRdb recomputed calls from the 5' RACE reads with MiXCR, one row per CDR3 protein. In the table there are about 220,000 distinct CDR3 sequences, roughly 10% of which are singletons. Sequences were obtained from memory (CD45RO+) T cells sorted from blood. Receptor source: a woman under 30 in good health.

V and J are TRBV5-1 and TRBJ2-1; D may be TRBD2 (6 bases). Deletions cut 4 bases from V and 6 bases from J, with 17 bases between. The CDR3 has 15 amino acids. From germline, CDR1 is SGHRS and CDR2 YFSETQ. This chain's CDR3 is CASSLGDSRFNEQFF. DNA of the CDR3: TGCGCCAGCAGCCTGGGGGACTCGAGATTCAATGAGCAGTTCTTC.

The chain is built from TRBV5-1 and TRBJ2-7; 7 positions match TRBD1. V dropped 4 bases and J dropped 3; count of bases not matched to a gene: 7. The CDR3 totals 14 residues. CDR1 SGHRS and CDR2 YFSETQ come from the germline V gene. The CDR3 region is CASSKLGQNYEQYF. CDR3 DNA sequence: TGCGCCAGCAGCAAACTGGGACAGAACTACGAGCAGTACTTC. Based on the CDR3 plus reference TRBV5-1 and TRBJ2-7, the full variable domain is KAGVTQTPRYLIKTRGQQVTLSCSPISGHRSVSWYQQTPGQGLQFLFEYFSETQRNKGNFPGRFSGRQFSNSRSEMNVSTLELGDSALYLCASSKLGQNYEQYFGPGTRLTVT.